Presented here are 4 T cell receptor beta chains from one specimen sequenced in a study of control samples from healthy donors and cancer patients. TCRdb's table, derived via immunoSEQ multiplex PCR, lists solely in-frame clones and lacks some. This table has roughly 120,000 clones, just over 90% appearing once. The sample was PBMCs. The source of these receptors is a man aged 45-65 years with head and neck cancer.

DNA for the CDR3: TGTGCCAGCAGAACGACAACTAACTATGGCTACACCTTC. Its protein product is CASRTTTNYGYTF. The chain links TRBV28 to TRBJ1-2, with D unclear. Germline values: CDR1 MDHEN, CDR2 SYDVKM. This CDR3 is 13 amino acids long. The V end lost 6 bases, the J end lost 0 bases, and 8 bases lay between the germline ends.

This chain connects TRBV6-1 to TRBJ1-4; D is possibly TRBD1 (5 bases). Looked up from germline, CDR1 is MNHNS and CDR2 is SASEGT. Trimming pared 3 bases from V and 4 bases from J, leaving 12 bases between. CDR3 length: 15 amino acids. The CDR3 loop is CASSEMTVYNEKLFF. The DNA of the CDR3 is TGTGCCAGCAGTGAGATGACAGTGTATAATGAAAAACTGTTTTTT.

This chain links TRBV7-9 with TRBJ1-1; 7 bases align to TRBD1. The CDR3 is made up of 12 amino acids. The germline gives CDR1 SEHNR, CDR2 FQNEAQ (reference sequence). Trimming removed 4 bases from V and 4 bases from J; junction bases left unmatched: 0. CDR3 coding DNA: TGTGCCAGCAGCTACAGGGGCACTGAAGCTTTCTTT. Encoded protein: CASSYRGTEAFF.

The rearrangement uses TRBV4-1 and TRBJ1-1, with no clear D. V lost 0 bases, J lost 0 bases, and 11 bases lay in between. The CDR3 totals 16 residues. Germline CDR1 is MGHRA and CDR2 is YSYEKL. The CDR3 reads CASSQERRNLNTEAFF. CDR3 bases: TGCGCCAGCAGCCAAGAGAGGCGGAATTTGAACACTGAAGCTTTCTTT.